This entry concerns a single T cell receptor (beta chain). Its cognate antigen has yet to be identified. No base quality values were provided; no much bigger clone lies one nucleotide off. The junction shows trimming of 5 bases on V and 6 bases on J, plus 14 bases between the germline ends. The CDR3 measures 13 amino acids from cysteine to phenylalanine. The sequence is cut down to CDR3 DNA, 39 bases in frame from base 1. CDR1 and CDR2, per the germline V gene, are MNHEY and SVGEGT. The entry originates in a study of control samples from healthy donors and cancer patients (dated by TCRdb to the early 2020s). Library method: the immunoSEQ multiplex PCR assay. TCRdb's version of the immuneACCESS table is confined to in-frame rearrangements and falls short of the full clone set. An unresolved V gene accounts for under half of the shortfall where checked; the remainder is of unknown origin. Here the sample has roughly 80,000 clones; roughly 89% occur a single time. The leading ten clones occupy approximately 6% of the sample.

The specimen sequenced was blood. The rearranged chain carries TRBV6-2 or TRBV6-3 and TRBJ2-7, and TRBD1 may be the D gene, going by 6 matching bases. The receptor was derived from a man in his forties or fifties in good health. The DNA sequence is as follows: TGTGCCAGCAGTACCGGGACACCTTCCGAGCAGTACTTC. Its product reads: CASSTGTPSEQYF.